A single sample is the source of the 3 T cell receptor beta chains below, sequenced in a study of PD-1 blockade in classical Hodgkin lymphoma. Time point denoted: newly diagnosed, previously untreated cHL patient sample. Purified CD4+ T cells were obtained from thawed PBMCs through magnetic negative selection. Profiling relied on immunoSEQ multiplex PCR, and the TCRdb table lists in-frame clones only, not all of them. The sample lists 20,000 to 25,000 clones; 85% to 95% were seen once. Sequences were obtained from CD4+ T cells from blood. The receptors come from a human donor with classical Hodgkin lymphoma.

The V gene is TRBV9, the J gene TRBJ2-2; D unclear. The V gene's germline CDR1 is SGDLS and CDR2 YYNGEE. Trimming left V 1 base short and J 6 bases short, with 13 bases between. This CDR3 has 15 amino acids. CDR3: CASSVSPSVSGELFF. The DNA of the CDR3 is TGTGCCAGCAGCGTATCTCCGAGTGTGTCCGGGGAGCTGTTTTTT.

Here the CDR3 reads CASRRGRGTEAFF. The CDR3 DNA is TGTGCCAGCAGAAGGGGGCGCGGCACTGAAGCTTTCTTT. The chain combines TRBV6-5 with TRBJ1-1, with 7 bases identical to TRBD1. After removal of 6 bases from V and 4 bases from J, the junction contained 5 bases not matched to a gene. The germline V gene encodes CDR1 MNHEY and CDR2 SVGAGI. The CDR3 totals 13 residues.

The rearrangement joins TRBV30 to TRBJ1-5, with D possibly matching TRBD1 (5 bases). This CDR3 region has 14 residues. Trimming took off 0 bases at V and 5 bases at J, with 11 bases between the two ends. Germline V gene sequence: CDR1 GTSNPN, CDR2 SVGIG (reference sequence). The CDR3 loop is CAWSVRGGDQPQHF. The DNA for the CDR3 is TGTGCCTGGAGTGTACGGGGCGGAGATCAGCCCCAGCATTTT.